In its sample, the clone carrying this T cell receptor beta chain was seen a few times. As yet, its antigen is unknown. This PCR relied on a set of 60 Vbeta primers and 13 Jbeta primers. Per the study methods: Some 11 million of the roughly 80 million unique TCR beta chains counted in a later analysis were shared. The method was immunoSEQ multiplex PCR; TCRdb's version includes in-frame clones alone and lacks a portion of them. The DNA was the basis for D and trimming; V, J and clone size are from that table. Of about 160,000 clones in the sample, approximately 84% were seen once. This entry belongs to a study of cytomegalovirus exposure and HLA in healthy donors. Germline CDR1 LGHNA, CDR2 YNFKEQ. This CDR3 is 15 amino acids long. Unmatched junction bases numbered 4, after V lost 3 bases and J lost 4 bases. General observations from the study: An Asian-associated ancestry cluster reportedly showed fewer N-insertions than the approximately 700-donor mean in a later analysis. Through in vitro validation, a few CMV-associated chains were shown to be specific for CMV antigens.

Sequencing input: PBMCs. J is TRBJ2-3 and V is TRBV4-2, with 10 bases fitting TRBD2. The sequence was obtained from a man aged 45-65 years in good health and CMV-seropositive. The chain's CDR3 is CASSHASGSSDTQYF. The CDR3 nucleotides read TGTGCCAGCAGCCACGCTAGCGGGAGTTCAGATACGCAGTATTTT.